Listed below are T cell receptor beta chains from one sample, sequenced in a study of identical twins. MiXCR, applied by TCRdb to the 5' RACE reads, yields one record per CDR3 protein. This table has around 1.7 million distinct CDR3 sequences, about 30% appearing once. Input material: cord blood. Source of these receptors: a newborn girl in good health. The CDR3 runs from the conserved cysteine through the conserved F or W. A D gene is named only where the DNA matches it firmly. Size values are once, few and many counts, or a class for expanded clones, and some rows have none.

d_call	clone_size	v_call	j_call	cdr3_aa	cdr3_nt
.	.	TRBV20-1	TRBJ2-7	CSATRRAYERYF	TGCAGTGCCACACGGAGGGCCTACGAGCGGTACTTC
.	few	TRBV3-1	TRBJ2-1	CASSPRTGYEQFF	TGTGCCAGCAGCCCCCGCACTGGCTATGAGCAGTTCTTC
.	.	TRBV20-1	TRBJ2-1	CSARDFYEQFF	TGCAGTGCTAGAGATTTTTACGAGCAGTTCTTC
TRBD2	.	TRBV20-1	TRBJ2-1	CSAGDYNQNEQFF	TGCAGTGCTGGGGACTATAACCAGAATGAGCAGTTCTTC
TRBD2	.	TRBV27	TRBJ2-5	CASSLVRGLAGGGETQYF	TGTGCCAGCAGTTTGGTCCGGGGACTAGCGGGGGGCGGGGAGACCCAGTACTTC
TRBD1	.	TRBV28	TRBJ1-2	CASSLWDRGSDGYTF	TGTGCCAGCAGTTTATGGGACAGGGGTAGCGATGGCTACACCTTC
.	few	TRBV2	TRBJ2-3	CASTRQGGSTDTQYF	TGTGCCAGCACCCGACAGGGAGGTAGCACAGATACGCAGTATTTT
TRBD1	.	TRBV20-1	TRBJ2-1	CSAPTGGAPSSYNEQFF	TGCAGTGCTCCGACAGGGGGCGCCCCTAGCTCCTACAATGAGCAGTTCTTC
TRBD2	.	TRBV29-1	TRBJ2-1	CSGGEGHNEQFF	TGCAGCGGTGGGGAGGGCCACAATGAGCAGTTCTTC
.	few	TRBV21-1	TRBJ1-5	CASPKVGQVQPQHF	TGTGCCAGCCCCAAGGTGGGGCAGGTTCAGCCCCAGCATTTT
TRBD2	.	TRBV6-1	TRBJ2-7	CASSPGLVTYNEQYF	TGTGCCAGCAGTCCGGGACTAGTAACCTACAATGAGCAGTACTTC
.	once	TRBV28	TRBJ1-1	CASSLRGAEGAFF	TGTGCCAGCAGTTTAAGGGGCGCAGAAGGAGCTTTCTTT
TRBD1	few	TRBV7-9	TRBJ1-4	CASSIRQGGNEKLFF	TGTGCCAGCAGCATACGACAGGGAGGTAATGAAAAACTGTTTTTT
.	few	TRBV10-3	TRBJ2-3	CAISESLQGTDTQYF	TGTGCCATCAGTGAGTCCCTCCAGGGAACAGATACGCAGTATTTT
TRBD2	.	TRBV6-1	TRBJ2-5	CASSEFGGGGETQYF	TGTGCCAGCAGTGAATTTGGCGGGGGGGGAGAGACCCAGTACTTC
.	.	TRBV21-1	TRBJ2-5	CASSIAARDQETQYF	TGTGCCAGCAGCATCGCCGCCCGGGACCAAGAGACCCAGTACTTC
TRBD2	few	TRBV5-1	TRBJ2-3	CATAPTSGGSSTDTQYF	TGCGCCACCGCACCGACTAGCGGGGGATCTAGCACAGATACGCAGTATTTT
.	.	TRBV18	TRBJ2-3	CATTLTGGATDTQYF	TGTGCCACCACCTTGACAGGTGGGGCCACAGATACGCAGTATTTT
.	.	TRBV6-1	TRBJ2-7	CASILGSSYEQYF	TGTGCCAGCATCTTAGGGAGCTCCTACGAGCAGTACTTC
TRBD1	few	TRBV7-9	TRBJ1-4	CASSSNRGRGDEKLFF	TGTGCCAGCAGCTCCAACAGGGGGCGCGGAGATGAAAAACTGTTTTTT
TRBD2	few	TRBV2	TRBJ2-1	CASSVLGLAGSLYNEQFF	TGTGCCAGCAGTGTATTAGGACTAGCGGGGAGTCTATACAATGAGCAGTTCTTC
TRBD1	.	TRBV7-2	TRBJ1-1	CASSTRTGMNTEAFF	TGTGCCAGCAGCACTCGGACAGGGATGAACACTGAAGCTTTCTTT
.	few	TRBV6-1	TRBJ2-3	CASSKGDSQTDTQYF	TGTGCCAGCAGTAAGGGGGACTCCCAAACAGATACGCAGTATTTT
.	.	TRBV4-2	TRBJ2-3	CASSQVQGNTDTQYF	TGTGCCAGCAGCCAAGTTCAGGGGAACACAGATACGCAGTATTTT
TRBD2	.	TRBV11-2	TRBJ2-7	CASSPYGTSLYEQYF	TGTGCCAGCAGCCCCTATGGGACTAGCCTTTACGAGCAGTACTTC
.	few	TRBV4-2	TRBJ2-2	CASSQDYNTGELFF	TGTGCCAGCAGCCAAGATTACAACACCGGGGAGCTGTTTTTT
.	.	TRBV6-2/TRBV6-3	TRBJ1-1	CASRAPSDLEAFF	TGTGCCAGCAGGGCCCCGTCCGACCTTGAAGCTTTCTTT
.	.	TRBV5-1	TRBJ1-2	CASSSVGSVNYGYTF	TGCGCCAGCAGCTCGGTGGGATCCGTTAACTATGGCTACACCTTC
.	.	TRBV28	TRBJ1-3	CASSPKEYFGNTIYF	TGTGCCAGCAGTCCTAAGGAGTACTTTGGAAACACCATATATTTT
.	few	TRBV20-1	TRBJ1-4	CSARGISRANEKLFF	TGCAGTGCTAGAGGGATTTCAAGGGCTAATGAAAAACTGTTTTTT
TRBD1	.	TRBV16	TRBJ1-4	CASSQSGQGGEKLFF	TGTGCCAGCAGCCAAAGTGGACAGGGTGGCGAAAAACTGTTTTTT
TRBD2	.	TRBV7-2	TRBJ2-1	CASSLYGGLANNEQFF	TGTGCCAGCAGCTTATACGGGGGACTAGCGAACAATGAGCAGTTCTTC
TRBD1	few	TRBV10-3	TRBJ2-7	CAISRKTGDEQYF	TGTGCCATCAGCCGCAAGACAGGGGACGAGCAGTACTTC
TRBD1	.	TRBV13	TRBJ2-1	CASSLLMGGQGFEQFF	TGTGCCAGCAGCTTATTAATGGGGGGACAGGGGTTTGAGCAGTTCTTC
TRBD1	.	TRBV28	TRBJ1-4	CASSLTGEKKLFF	TGTGCCAGCAGTTTAACAGGGGAGAAGAAACTGTTTTTT
.	.	TRBV12-3/TRBV12-4	TRBJ1-4	CASSLGELNEKLFF	TGTGCCAGCAGTTTAGGAGAGCTTAATGAAAAACTGTTTTTT
TRBD2	.	TRBV5-1	TRBJ2-7	CASSLIAGGIPYEQYF	TGCGCCAGCAGCTTGATAGCGGGAGGAATTCCCTACGAGCAGTACTTC
.	few	TRBV2	TRBJ2-4	CASSERGAEWVAKNIQYF	TGTGCCAGCAGTGAACGAGGAGCGGAGTGGGTAGCCAAAAACATTCAGTACTTC
.	.	TRBV2	TRBJ2-2	CASSEALGGTGELFF	TGTGCCAGCAGTGAAGCCCTTGGGGGAACCGGGGAGCTGTTTTTT
.	.	TRBV20-1	TRBJ1-2	CSATQQGNYGYTF	TGCAGTGCTACCCAACAGGGTAACTATGGCTACACCTTC
.	many	TRBV29-1	TRBJ2-3	CSVEGAATTDTQYF	TGCAGCGTTGAAGGGGCGGCAACCACAGATACGCAGTATTTT
TRBD1	few	TRBV19	TRBJ1-2	CASTPSQGFGVGYTF	TGTGCCAGTACTCCTTCACAGGGGTTTGGTGTGGGCTACACCTTC
.	few	TRBV29-1	TRBJ1-5	CSVGGMGQPQHF	TGCAGCGTTGGGGGTATGGGACAGCCCCAGCATTTT
.	.	TRBV5-1	TRBJ2-5	CASSSGSVETQYF	TGCGCCAGCAGCTCAGGGAGTGTAGAGACCCAGTACTTC
TRBD2	.	TRBV25-1	TRBJ2-1	CASSEWASGGDNNEQFF	TGTGCCAGCAGTGAATGGGCTAGCGGGGGAGACAACAATGAGCAGTTCTTC
.	few	TRBV6-6	TRBJ2-3	CASKNSGSTDTQYF	TGTGCCAGCAAAAATAGCGGTAGCACAGATACGCAGTATTTT
TRBD1	many	TRBV2	TRBJ1-6	CASSGDSSYNSPLHF	TGTGCCAGCAGTGGGGACAGCTCCTATAATTCACCCCTCCACTTT
TRBD2	.	TRBV3-1	TRBJ2-7	CASSTVAGVTYNEQYF	TGTGCCAGCAGTACCGTGGCGGGAGTAACCTACAATGAGCAGTACTTC
TRBD1	.	TRBV7-9	TRBJ1-2	CASSLLEGASYGYTF	TGTGCCAGCAGCTTATTAGAGGGGGCTAGCTATGGCTACACCTTC